This T cell receptor beta chain derives from a study of identical twins. A universal primer binding site was introduced by template switching. The final cDNA contained unique molecular identifiers. MiXCR, applied by TCRdb to the 5' RACE reads, yields one record per CDR3 protein. This table has about 260,000 distinct CDR3 sequences, roughly 7% appearing once. In this sample, this clonotype turned up a few times. Antigen: not known. Germline V gives CDR1 LGHDT, CDR2 YNNKEL (reference sequence). The CDR3 is 15 residues long. The ends were cut back, 6 bases at V and 1 base at J, with 15 bases in the middle. Regarding the study as a whole: An excess of low generation probability was shown by twin-shared out-of-frame alpha sequences. Twins shared beta out-of-frame sequences in excess, but this excess was weaker.

These data also formed part of another study, on yellow fever vaccine responses in identical twins.

The sample taken for sequencing was memory (CD45RO+) T cells sorted from blood. This clonotype originated in a woman younger than 35 in good health. The J gene is TRBJ2-5, the V gene TRBV3-1; a possible D gene is TRBD2 (6 bases). The CDR3, as DNA: TGTGCCAGCAGGCTAGCCGGGGGTAGCCAAGAGACCCAGTACTTC. This encodes CASRLAGGSQETQYF.